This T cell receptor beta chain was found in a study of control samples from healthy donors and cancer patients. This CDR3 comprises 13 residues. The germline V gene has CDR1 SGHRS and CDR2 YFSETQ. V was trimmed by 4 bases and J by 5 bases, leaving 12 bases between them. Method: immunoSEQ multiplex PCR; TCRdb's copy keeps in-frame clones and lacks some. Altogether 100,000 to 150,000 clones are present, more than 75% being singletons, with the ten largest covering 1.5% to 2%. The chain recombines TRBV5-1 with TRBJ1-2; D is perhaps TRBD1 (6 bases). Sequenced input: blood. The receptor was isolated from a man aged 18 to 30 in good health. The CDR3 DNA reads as TGCGCCAGCAGCCTGGACAGAGAGTATGGCTACACCTTC. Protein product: CASSLDREYGYTF. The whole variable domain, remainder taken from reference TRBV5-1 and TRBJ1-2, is KAGVTQTPRYLIKTRGQQVTLSCSPISGHRSVSWYQQTPGQGLQFLFEYFSETQRNKGNFPGRFSGRQFSNSRSEMNVSTLELGDSALYLCASSLDREYGYTFGSGTRLTVV.